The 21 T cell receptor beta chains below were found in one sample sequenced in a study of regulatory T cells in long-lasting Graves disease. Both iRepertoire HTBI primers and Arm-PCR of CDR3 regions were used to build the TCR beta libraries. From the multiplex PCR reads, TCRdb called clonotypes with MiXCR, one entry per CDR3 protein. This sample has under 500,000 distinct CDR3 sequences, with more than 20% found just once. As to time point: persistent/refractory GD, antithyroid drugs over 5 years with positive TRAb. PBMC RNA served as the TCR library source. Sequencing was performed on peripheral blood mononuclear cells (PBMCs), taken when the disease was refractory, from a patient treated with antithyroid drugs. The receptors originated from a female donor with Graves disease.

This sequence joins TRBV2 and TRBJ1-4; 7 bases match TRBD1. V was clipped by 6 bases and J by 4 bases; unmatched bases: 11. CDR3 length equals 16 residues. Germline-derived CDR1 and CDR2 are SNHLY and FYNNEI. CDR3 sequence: CASSQDRAPLNEKLFF. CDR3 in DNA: TGTGCCAGCAGCCAAGACAGGGCTCCACTTAATGAAAAACTGTTTTTT.

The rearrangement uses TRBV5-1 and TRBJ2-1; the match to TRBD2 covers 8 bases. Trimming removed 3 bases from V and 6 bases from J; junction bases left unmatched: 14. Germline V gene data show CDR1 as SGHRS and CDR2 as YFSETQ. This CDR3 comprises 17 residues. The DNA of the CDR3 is TGCGCCAGCAGCTCGACTAGCGCTCTCTCCAGTGGCAATGAGCAGTTCTTC. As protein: CASSSTSALSSGNEQFF.

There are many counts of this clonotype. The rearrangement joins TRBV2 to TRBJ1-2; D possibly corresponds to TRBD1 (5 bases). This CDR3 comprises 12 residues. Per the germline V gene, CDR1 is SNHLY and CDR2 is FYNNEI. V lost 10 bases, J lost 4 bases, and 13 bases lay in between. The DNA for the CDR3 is TGTGCCACTTCACAGGAGGCCTATGGCTACACCTTC. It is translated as CATSQEAYGYTF. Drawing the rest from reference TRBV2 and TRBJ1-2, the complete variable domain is EPEVTQTPSHQVTQMGQEVILRCVPISNHLYFYWYRQILGQKVEFLVSFYNNEISEKSEIFDDQFSVERPDGSNFTLKIRSTKLEDSAMYFCATSQEAYGYTFGSGTRLTVV.

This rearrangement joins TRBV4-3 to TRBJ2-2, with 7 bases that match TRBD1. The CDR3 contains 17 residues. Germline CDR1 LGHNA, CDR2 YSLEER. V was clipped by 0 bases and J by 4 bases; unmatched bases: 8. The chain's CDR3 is CASSQDRKGAGTGELFF. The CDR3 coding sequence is TGCGCCAGCAGCCAAGATCGAAAGGGGGCCGGCACCGGGGAGCTGTTTTTT.

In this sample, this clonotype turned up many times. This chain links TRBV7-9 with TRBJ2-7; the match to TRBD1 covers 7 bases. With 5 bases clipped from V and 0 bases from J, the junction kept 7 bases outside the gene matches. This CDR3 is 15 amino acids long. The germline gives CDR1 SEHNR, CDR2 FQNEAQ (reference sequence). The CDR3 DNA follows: TGTGCCAGCAGCCTCAGACAGGGCCGCTCCTACGAGCAGTACTTC. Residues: CASSLRQGRSYEQYF.

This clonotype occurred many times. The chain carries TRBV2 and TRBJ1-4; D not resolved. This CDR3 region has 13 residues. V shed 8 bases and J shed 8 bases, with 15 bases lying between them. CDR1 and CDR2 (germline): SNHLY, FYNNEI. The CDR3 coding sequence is TGTGCCAGCTTGCCCGGCTTTGGAGAAAAACTGTTTTTT. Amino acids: CASLPGFGEKLFF. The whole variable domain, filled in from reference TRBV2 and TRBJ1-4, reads EPEVTQTPSHQVTQMGQEVILRCVPISNHLYFYWYRQILGQKVEFLVSFYNNEISEKSEIFDDQFSVERPDGSNFTLKIRSTKLEDSAMYFCASLPGFGEKLFFGSGTQLSVL.

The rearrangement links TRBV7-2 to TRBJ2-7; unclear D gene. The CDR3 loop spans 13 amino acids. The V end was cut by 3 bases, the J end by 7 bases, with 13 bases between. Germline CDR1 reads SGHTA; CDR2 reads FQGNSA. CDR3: CASSLGQPPEQYF. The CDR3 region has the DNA TGTGCCAGCAGCTTGGGTCAGCCGCCAGAGCAGTACTTC.

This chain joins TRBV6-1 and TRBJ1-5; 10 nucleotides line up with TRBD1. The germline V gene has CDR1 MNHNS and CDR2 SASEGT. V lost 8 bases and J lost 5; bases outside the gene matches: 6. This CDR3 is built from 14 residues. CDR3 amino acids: CASGQGEIYQPQHF. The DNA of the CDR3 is TGTGCCAGCGGACAGGGGGAAATCTATCAGCCCCAGCATTTT.

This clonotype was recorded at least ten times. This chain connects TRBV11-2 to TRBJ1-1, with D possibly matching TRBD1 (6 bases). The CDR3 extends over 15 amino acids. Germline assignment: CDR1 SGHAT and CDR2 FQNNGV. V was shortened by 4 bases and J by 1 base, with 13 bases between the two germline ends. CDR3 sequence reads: CASSSGEDRNTEAFF. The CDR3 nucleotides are TGTGCCAGCAGCTCCGGTGAGGACAGGAACACTGAAGCTTTCTTT.

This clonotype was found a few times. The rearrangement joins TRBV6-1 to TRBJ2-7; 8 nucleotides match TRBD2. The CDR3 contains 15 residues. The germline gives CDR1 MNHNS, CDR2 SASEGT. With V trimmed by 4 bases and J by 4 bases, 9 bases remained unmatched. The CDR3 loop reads CASSVSLGLVYEQYF. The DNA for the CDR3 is TGTGCCAGCAGTGTCTCTCTGGGACTAGTATACGAGCAGTACTTC.

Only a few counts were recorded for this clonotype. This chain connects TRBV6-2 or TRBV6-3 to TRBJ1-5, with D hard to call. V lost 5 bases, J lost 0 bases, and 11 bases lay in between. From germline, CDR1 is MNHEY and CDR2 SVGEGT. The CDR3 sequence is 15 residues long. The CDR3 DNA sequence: TGTGCCAGCAGTCCCTCTGGTATTAGCAATCAGCCCCAGCATTTT. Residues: CASSPSGISNQPQHF.

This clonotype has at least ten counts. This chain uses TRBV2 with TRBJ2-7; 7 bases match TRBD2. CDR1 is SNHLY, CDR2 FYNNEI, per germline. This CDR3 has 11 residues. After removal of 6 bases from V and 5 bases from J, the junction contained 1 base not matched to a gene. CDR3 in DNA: TGTGCCAGCAGGGGGAGGGACGAGCAGTACTTC. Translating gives CASRGRDEQYF.

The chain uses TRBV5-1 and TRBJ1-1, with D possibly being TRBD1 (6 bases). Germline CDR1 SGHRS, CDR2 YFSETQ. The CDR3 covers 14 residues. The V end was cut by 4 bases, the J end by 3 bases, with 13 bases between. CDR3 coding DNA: TGCGCCAGCAGCGCCGGGACACCGGACACTGAAGCTTTCTTT. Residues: CASSAGTPDTEAFF.

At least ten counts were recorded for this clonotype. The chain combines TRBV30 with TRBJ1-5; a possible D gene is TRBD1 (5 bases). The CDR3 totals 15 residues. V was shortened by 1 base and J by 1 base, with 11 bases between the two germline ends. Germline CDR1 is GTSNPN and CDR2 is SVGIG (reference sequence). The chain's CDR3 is CAWSGGRMSNQPQHF. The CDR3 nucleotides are TGTGCCTGGAGTGGGGGACGCATGAGCAATCAGCCCCAGCATTTT.

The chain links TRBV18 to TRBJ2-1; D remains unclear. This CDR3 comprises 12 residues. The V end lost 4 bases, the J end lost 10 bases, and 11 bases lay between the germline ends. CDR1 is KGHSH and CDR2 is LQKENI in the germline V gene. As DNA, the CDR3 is TGTGCCAGCTCACGGAAATTAGGGGAGCAGTTCTTC. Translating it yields CASSRKLGEQFF.

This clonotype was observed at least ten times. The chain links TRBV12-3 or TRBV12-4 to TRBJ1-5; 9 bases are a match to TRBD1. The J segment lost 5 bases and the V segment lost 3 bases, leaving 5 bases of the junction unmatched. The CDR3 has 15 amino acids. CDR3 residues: CASSFLGQGYQPQHF. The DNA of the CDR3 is TGTGCCAGCAGTTTTTTGGGACAGGGCTATCAGCCCCAGCATTTT.

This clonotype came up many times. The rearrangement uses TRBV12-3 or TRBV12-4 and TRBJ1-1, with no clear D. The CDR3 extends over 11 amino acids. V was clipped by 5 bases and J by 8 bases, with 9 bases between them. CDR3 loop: CASSRVGEAFF. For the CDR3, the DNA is TGTGCCAGCAGTCGTGTAGGGGAAGCTTTCTTT.

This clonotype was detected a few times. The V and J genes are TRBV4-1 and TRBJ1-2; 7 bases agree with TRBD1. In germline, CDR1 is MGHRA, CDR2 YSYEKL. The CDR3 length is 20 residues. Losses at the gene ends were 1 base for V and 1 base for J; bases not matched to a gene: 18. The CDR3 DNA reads TGCGCCAGCAGCCAAGCTGGCCTGACAGGGTCTTTCTCTTATAACTATGGCTACACCTTC. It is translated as CASSQAGLTGSFSYNYGYTF.

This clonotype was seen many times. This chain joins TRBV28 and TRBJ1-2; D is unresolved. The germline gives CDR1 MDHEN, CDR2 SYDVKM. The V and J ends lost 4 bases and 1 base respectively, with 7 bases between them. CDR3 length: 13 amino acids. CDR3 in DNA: TGTGCCAGCAGTTCACCCCATAACTATGGCTACACCTTC. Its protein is CASSSPHNYGYTF.

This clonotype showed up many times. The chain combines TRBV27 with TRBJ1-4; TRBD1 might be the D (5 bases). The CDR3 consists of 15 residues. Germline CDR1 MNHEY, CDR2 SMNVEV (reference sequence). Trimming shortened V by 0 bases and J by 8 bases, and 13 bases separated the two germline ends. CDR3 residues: CASSLSWGRGEKLFF. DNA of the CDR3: TGTGCCAGCAGTTTATCGTGGGGGAGAGGGGAAAAACTGTTTTTT.

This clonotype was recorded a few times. The CDR3 DNA is TGTGCCAGCACCCAAGCCATCTCTGGGGCCAACGTCCTGACTTTC. This sequence encodes CASTQAISGANVLTF. This chain uses TRBV6-1 with TRBJ2-6; D remains unclear. V lost 7 bases and J 0 bases, leaving 10 bases between the germline ends. The CDR3 spans 15 residues. Germline CDR1 reads MNHNS; CDR2 reads SASEGT.